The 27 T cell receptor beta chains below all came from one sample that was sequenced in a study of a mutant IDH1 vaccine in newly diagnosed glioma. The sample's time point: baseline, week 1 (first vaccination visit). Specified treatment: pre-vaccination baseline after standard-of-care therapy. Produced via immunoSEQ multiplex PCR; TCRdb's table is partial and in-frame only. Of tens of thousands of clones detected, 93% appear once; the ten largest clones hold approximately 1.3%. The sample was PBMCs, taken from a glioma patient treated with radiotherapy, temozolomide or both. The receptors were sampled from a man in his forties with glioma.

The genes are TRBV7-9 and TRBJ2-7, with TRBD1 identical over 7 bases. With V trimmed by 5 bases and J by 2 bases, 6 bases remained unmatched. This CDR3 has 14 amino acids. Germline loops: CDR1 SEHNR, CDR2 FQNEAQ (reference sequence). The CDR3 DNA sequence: TGTGCCAGCAGCCAAGACAGGGTCCCCTACGAGCAGTACTTC. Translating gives CASSQDRVPYEQYF.

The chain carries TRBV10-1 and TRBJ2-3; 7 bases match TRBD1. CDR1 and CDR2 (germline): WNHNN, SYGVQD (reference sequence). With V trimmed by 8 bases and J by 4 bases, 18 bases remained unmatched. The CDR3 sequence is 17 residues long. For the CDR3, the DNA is TGCGCCAGCGGGAGACTGACAGGGTGGGGAATGTCAGATACGCAGTATTTT. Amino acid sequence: CASGRLTGWGMSDTQYF.

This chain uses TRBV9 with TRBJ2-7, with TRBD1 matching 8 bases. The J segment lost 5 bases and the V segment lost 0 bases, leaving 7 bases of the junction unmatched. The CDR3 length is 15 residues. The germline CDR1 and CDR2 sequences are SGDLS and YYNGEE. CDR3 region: CASSVGGQGLHEQYF. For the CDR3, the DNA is TGTGCCAGCAGCGTAGGAGGACAGGGTTTACACGAGCAGTACTTC.

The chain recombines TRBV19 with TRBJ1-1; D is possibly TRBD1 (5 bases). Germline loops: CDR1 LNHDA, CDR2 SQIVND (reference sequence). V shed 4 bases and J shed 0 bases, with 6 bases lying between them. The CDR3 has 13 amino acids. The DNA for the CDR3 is TGTGCCAGTAGTACGGGACTGAACACTGAAGCTTTCTTT. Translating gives CASSTGLNTEAFF.

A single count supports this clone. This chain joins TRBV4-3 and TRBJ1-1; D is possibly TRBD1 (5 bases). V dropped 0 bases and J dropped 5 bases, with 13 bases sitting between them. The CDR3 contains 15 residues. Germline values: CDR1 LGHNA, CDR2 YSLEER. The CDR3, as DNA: TGCGCCAGCAGCCAAGAGCGGGGGGTAGGGACTGAAGCTTTCTTT. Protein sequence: CASSQERGVGTEAFF.

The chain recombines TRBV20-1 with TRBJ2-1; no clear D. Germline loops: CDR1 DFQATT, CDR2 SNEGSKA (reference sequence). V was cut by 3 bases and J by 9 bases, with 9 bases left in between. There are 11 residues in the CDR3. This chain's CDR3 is CSARQEVEQFF. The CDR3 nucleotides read TGCAGTGCTAGGCAAGAGGTTGAGCAGTTCTTC.

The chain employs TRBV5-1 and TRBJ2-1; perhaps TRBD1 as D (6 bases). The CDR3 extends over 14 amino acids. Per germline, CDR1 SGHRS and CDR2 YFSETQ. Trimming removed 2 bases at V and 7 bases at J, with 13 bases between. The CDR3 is CASSFLAGDNEQFF. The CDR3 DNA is TGCGCCAGCAGCTTTTTGGCAGGGGATAATGAGCAGTTCTTC.

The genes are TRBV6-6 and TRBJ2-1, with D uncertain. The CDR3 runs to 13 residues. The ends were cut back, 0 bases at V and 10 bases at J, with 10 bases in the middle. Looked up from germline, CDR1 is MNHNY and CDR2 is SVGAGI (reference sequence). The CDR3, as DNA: TGTGCCAGCAGTTACTCACCGGGTTGGGAGCAGTTCTTC. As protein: CASSYSPGWEQFF.

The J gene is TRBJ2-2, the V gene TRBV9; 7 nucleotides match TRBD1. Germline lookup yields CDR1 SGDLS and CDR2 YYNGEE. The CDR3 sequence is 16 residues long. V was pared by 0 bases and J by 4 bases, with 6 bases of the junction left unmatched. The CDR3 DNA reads TGTGCCAGCAGCGTAGCTTTCAGGACAGGCACCGGGGAGCTGTTTTTT. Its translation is CASSVAFRTGTGELFF. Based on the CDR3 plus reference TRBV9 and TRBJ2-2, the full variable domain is DSGVTQTPKHLITATGQRVTLRCSPRSGDLSVYWYQQSLDQGLQFLIQYYNGEERAKGNILERFSAQQFPDLHSELNLSSLELGDSALYFCASSVAFRTGTGELFFGEGSRLTVL.

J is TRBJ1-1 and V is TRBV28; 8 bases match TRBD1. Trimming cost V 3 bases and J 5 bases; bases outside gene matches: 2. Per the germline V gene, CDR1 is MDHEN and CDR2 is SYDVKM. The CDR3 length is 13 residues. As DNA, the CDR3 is TGTGCCAGCAGTTTGGACAGGGAAACTGAAGCTTTCTTT. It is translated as CASSLDRETEAFF.

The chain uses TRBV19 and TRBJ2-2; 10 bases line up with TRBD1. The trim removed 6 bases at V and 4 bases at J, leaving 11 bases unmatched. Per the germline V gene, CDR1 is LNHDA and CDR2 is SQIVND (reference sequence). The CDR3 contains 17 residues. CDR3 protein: CASRPGLGQGITGELFF. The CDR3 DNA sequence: TGTGCCAGTAGGCCGGGCTTGGGACAGGGGATCACCGGGGAGCTGTTTTTT.

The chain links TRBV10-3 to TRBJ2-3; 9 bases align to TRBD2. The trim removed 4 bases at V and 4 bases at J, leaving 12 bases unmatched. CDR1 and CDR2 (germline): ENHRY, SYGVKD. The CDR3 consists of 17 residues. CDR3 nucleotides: TGTGCCATCAGTGGCGGGGGGGAGGGCCTTCTCTCAGATACGCAGTATTTT. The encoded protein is CAISGGGEGLLSDTQYF.

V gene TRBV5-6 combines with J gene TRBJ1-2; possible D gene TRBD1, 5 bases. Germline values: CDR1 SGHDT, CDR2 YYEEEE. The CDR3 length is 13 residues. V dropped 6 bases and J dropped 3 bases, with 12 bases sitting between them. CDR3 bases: TGTGCCAGCATACGAGGGGACCACTATGGCTACACCTTC. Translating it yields CASIRGDHYGYTF.

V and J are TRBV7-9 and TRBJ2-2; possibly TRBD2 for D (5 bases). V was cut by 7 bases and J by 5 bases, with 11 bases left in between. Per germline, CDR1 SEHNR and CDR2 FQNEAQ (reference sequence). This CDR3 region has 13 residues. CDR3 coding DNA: TGTGCCAGCACCATTCCGGGAACCGGGGAGCTGTTTTTT. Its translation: CASTIPGTGELFF.

CDR3 sequence: CASSPEDGTGFTGELFF. The CDR3 nucleotides are TGTGCCAGCTCACCTGAGGACGGGACAGGGTTCACCGGGGAGCTGTTTTTT. This rearrangement joins TRBV18 to TRBJ2-2, with TRBD1 matching 9 bases. This CDR3 comprises 17 residues. The germline gives CDR1 KGHSH, CDR2 LQKENI. V lost 3 bases to trimming and J lost 4 bases; unmatched junction nucleotides: 9.

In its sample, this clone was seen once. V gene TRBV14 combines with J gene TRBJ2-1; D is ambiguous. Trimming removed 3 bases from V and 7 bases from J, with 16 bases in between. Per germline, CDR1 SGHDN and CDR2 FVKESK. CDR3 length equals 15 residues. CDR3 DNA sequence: TGTGCCAGCAGCCAGGAGTGGATCGTTGGGAATGAGCAGTTCTTC. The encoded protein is CASSQEWIVGNEQFF.

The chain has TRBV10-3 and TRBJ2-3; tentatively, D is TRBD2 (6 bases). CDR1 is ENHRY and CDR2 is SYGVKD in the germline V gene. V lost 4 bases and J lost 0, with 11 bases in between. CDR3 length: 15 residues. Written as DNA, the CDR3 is TGTGCCATCAGTGGGGCTAGCGTAAGCACAGATACGCAGTATTTT. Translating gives CAISGASVSTDTQYF.

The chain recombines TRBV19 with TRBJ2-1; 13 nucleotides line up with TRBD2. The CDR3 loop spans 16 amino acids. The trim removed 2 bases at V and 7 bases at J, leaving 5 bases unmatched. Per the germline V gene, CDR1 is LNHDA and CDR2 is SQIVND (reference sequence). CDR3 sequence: CASSIRTSGRPNEQFF. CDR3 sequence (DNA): TGTGCCAGTAGTATACGGACTAGCGGGAGACCAAATGAGCAGTTCTTC.

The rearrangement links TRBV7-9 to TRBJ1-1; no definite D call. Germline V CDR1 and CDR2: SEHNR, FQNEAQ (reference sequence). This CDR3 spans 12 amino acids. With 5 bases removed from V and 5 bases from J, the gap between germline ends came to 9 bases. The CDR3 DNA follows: TGTGCCAGCAGCCCCCGACCAACTGAAGCTTTCTTT. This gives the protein CASSPRPTEAFF.

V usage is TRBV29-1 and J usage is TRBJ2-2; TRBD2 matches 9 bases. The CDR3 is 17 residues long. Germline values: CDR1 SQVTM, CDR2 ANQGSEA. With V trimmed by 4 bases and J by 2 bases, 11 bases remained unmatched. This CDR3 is CSVVPTAGGPNTGELFF. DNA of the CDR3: TGCAGCGTTGTCCCCACAGCGGGGGGTCCAAACACCGGGGAGCTGTTTTTT.

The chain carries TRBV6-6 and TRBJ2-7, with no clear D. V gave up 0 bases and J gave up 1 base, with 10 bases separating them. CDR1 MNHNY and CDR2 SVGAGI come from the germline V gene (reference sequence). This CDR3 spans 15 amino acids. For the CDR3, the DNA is TGTGCCAGCAGTTACTCGCCTGCCGCTTCCTACGAGCAGTACTTC. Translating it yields CASSYSPAASYEQYF.

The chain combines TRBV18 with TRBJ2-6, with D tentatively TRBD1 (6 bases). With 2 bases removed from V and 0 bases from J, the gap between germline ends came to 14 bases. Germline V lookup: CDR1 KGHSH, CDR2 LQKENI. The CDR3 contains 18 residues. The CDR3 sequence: CASSPIGQKSSGANVLTF. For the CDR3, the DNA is TGTGCCAGCTCACCAATCGGACAGAAAAGCTCTGGGGCCAACGTCCTGACTTTC.

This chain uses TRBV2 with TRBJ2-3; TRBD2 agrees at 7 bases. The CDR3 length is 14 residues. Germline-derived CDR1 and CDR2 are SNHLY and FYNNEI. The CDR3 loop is CAGGRASSTDTQYF. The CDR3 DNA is TGTGCTGGTGGGAGGGCTTCTAGCACAGATACGCAGTATTTT.

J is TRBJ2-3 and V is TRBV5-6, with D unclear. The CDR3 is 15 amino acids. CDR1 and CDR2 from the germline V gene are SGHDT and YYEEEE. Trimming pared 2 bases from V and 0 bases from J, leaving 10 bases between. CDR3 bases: TGTGCCAGCAGCTTCGGCTCTTCTAGCACAGATACGCAGTATTTT. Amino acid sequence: CASSFGSSSTDTQYF.

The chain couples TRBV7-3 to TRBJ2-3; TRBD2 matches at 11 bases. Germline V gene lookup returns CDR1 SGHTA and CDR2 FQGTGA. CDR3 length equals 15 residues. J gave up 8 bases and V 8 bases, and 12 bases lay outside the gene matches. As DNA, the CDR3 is TGTGCCAGCCAAGCGGAGGTAGCGGGAGGGGGTACGCAGTATTTT. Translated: CASQAEVAGGGTQYF. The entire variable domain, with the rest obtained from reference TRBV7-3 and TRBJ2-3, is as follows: GAGVSQTPSNKVTEKGKYVELRCDPISGHTALYWYRQSLGQGPEFLIYFQGTGAADDSGLPNDRFFAVRPEGSVSTLKIQRTERGDSAVYLCASQAEVAGGGTQYFGPGTRLTVL.

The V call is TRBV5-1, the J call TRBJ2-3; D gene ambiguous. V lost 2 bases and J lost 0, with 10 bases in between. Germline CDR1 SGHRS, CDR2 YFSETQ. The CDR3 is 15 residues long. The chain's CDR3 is CASSLASTSTDTQYF. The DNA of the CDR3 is TGCGCCAGCAGCTTAGCCTCAACCAGCACAGATACGCAGTATTTT.

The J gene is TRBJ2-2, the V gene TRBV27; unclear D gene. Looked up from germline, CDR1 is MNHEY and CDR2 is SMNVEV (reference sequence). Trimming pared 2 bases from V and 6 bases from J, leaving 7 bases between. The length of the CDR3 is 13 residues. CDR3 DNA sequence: TGTGCCAGCAGTTTAGCAGCACCCGGGGAGCTGTTTTTT. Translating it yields CASSLAAPGELFF.